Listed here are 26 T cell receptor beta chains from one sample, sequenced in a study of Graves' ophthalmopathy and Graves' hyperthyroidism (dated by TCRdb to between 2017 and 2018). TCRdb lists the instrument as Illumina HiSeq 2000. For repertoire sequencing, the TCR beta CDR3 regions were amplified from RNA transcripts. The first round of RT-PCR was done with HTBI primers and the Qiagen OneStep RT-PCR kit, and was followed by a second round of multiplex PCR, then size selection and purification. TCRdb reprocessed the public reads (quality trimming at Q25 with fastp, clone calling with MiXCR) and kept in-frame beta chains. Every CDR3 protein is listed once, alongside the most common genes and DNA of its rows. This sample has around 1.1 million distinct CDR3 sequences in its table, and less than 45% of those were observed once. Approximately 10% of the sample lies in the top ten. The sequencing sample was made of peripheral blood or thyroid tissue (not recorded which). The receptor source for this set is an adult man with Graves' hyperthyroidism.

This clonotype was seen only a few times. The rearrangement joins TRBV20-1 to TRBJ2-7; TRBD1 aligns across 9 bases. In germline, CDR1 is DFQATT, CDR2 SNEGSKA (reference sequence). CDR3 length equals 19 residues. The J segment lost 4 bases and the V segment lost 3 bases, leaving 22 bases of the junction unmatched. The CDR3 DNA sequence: TGCAGTGCTAGTAAGCGTCTGTCTGACAGGGGGAAGGTTGGGTACGAGCAGTACTTC. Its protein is CSASKRLSDRGKVGYEQYF.

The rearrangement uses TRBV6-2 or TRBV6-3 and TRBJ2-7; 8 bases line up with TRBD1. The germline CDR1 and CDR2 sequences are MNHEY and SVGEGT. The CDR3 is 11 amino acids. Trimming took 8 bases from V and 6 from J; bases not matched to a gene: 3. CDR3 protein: CASFQGAEQYF. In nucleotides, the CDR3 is TGTGCCAGCTTCCAGGGGGCCGAGCAGTACTTC.

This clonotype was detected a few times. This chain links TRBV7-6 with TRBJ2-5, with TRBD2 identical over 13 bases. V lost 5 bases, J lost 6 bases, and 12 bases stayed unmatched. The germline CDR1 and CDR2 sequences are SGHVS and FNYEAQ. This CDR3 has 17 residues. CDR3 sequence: CASSTRGTSGKSKTQYF. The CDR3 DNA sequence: TGTGCCAGCAGCACCAGAGGGACTAGCGGGAAGTCAAAGACCCAGTACTTC.

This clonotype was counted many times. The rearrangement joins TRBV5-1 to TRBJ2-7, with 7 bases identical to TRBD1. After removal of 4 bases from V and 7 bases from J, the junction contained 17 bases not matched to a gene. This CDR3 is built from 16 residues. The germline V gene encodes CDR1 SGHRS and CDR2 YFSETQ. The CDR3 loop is CASSILLGQRQGEQYF. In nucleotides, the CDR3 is TGCGCCAGCAGCATTCTCCTGGGACAGAGGCAGGGAGAGCAGTACTTC.

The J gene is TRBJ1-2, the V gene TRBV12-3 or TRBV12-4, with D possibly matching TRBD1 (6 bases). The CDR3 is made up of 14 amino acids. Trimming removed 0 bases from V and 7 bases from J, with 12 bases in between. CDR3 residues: CASSLALLGAGYTF. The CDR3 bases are TGTGCCAGCAGTTTAGCGCTTTTGGGGGCTGGCTACACCTTC.

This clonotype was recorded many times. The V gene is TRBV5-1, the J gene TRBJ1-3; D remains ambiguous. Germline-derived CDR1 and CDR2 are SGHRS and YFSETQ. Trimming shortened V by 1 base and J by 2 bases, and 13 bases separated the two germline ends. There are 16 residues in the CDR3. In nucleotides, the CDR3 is TGCGCCAGCAGCTTGAACCAGCAGGAAACTGGAAACACCATATATTTT. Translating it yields CASSLNQQETGNTIYF.

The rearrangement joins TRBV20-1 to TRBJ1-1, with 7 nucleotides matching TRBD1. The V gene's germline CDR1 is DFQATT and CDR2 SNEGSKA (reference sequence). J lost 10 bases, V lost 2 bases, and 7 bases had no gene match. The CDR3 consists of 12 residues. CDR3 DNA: TGCAGTGCTAGAACAGGGGTCGCGGGAGCTTTCTTT. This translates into CSARTGVAGAFF.

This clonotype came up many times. This CDR3 is CSVEDRGLQETQYF. CDR3 DNA sequence: TGCAGCGTTGAAGATCGTGGACTCCAAGAGACCCAGTACTTC. The J gene is TRBJ2-5, the V gene TRBV29-1; D perhaps matches TRBD2 (5 bases). Germline-derived CDR1 and CDR2 are SQVTM and ANQGSEA. The CDR3 is made up of 14 amino acids. V was trimmed by 0 bases and J by 1 base, leaving 9 bases between them.

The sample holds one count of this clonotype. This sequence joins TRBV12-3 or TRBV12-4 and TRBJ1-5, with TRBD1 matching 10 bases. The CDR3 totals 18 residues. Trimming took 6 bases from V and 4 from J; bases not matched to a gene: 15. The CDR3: CASRLQTGTGEGNQPQHF. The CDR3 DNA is TGTGCCAGCAGACTACAGACCGGGACAGGGGAGGGAAATCAGCCCCAGCATTTT.

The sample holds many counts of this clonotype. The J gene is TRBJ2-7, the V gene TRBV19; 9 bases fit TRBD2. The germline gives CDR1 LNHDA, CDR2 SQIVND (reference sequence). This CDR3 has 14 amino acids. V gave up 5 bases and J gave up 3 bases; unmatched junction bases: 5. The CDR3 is CASSVVSGSYEQYF. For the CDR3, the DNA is TGTGCCAGTAGTGTAGTTAGCGGGAGCTACGAGCAGTACTTC.

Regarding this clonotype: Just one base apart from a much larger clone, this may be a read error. The CDR3: CASRLGGPQDGYTF. CDR3 DNA sequence: TGTGCCAGCCGCTTAGGTGGGCCACAGGATGGCTACACCTTC. This sequence joins TRBV7-2 and TRBJ1-2; a possible D gene is TRBD1 (5 bases). CDR3 length equals 14 residues. Germline V CDR1 and CDR2: SGHTA, FQGNSA.

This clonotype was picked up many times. Here the CDR3 DNA reads TGTGCCAGTAGTAGTAATCCGGGACAGAAAGAGACCCAGTACTTC. Translated: CASSSNPGQKETQYF. The chain recombines TRBV19 with TRBJ2-5; 7 nucleotides align to TRBD1. The CDR3 is made up of 15 amino acids. Germline CDR1 and CDR2: LNHDA and SQIVND (reference sequence). Trimming cost V 4 bases and J 3 bases; bases outside gene matches: 8.

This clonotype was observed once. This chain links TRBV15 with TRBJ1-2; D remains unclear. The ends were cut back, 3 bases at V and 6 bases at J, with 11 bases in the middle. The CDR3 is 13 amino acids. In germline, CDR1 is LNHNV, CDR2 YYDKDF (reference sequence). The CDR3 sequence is CATSRNTVHGYTF. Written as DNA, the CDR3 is TGTGCCACCAGCAGGAACACAGTTCATGGCTACACCTTC.

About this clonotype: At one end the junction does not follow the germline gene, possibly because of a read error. CDR3 sequence (DNA): TGTGCCAGCAGTTACTCGACACAGGGAAGCGGCTACACCTTC. Translating gives CASSYSTQGSGYTF. The chain is built from TRBV10-3 and TRBJ1-2; perhaps TRBD1 as D (6 bases). CDR1 is ENHRY, CDR2 SYGVKD, per germline. CDR3 length equals 14 residues.

The CDR3 region has the DNA TGTGCCAGCAGCTTAGGTGGATTGGTGGGCTACACCTTC. Translation gives CASSLGGLVGYTF. The gene calls are TRBV7-9 and TRBJ1-2; D gene ambiguous. V lost 1 base, J lost 8 bases, and 11 bases lay in between. This CDR3 region has 13 residues. CDR1 is SEHNR and CDR2 is FQNEAQ in the germline V gene (reference sequence).

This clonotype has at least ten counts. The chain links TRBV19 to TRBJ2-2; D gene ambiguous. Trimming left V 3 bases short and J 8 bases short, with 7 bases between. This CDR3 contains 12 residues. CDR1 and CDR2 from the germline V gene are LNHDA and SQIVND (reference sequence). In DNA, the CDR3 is TGTGCCAGTAGTATTGGGTCTGGGGAGCTGTTTTTT. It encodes CASSIGSGELFF.

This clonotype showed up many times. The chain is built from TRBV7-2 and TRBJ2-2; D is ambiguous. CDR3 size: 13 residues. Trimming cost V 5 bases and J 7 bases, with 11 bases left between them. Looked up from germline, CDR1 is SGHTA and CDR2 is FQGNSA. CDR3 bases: TGTGCCAGCAGCATCCGGACCCGCGGGGAGCTGTTTTTT. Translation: CASSIRTRGELFF.

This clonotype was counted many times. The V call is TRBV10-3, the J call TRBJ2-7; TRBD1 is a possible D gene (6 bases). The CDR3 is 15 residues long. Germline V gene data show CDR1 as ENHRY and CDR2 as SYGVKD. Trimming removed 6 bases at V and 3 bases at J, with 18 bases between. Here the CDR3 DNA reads TGTGCCATCAGGGCTCGGACACAGGGATACTACGAGCAGTACTTC. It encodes CAIRARTQGYYEQYF.

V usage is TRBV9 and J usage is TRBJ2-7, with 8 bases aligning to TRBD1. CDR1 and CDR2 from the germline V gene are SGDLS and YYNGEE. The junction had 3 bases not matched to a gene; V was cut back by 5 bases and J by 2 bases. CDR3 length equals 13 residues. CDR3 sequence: CASSWDRPYEQYF. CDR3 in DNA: TGTGCCAGCAGTTGGGACAGGCCCTACGAGCAGTACTTC.

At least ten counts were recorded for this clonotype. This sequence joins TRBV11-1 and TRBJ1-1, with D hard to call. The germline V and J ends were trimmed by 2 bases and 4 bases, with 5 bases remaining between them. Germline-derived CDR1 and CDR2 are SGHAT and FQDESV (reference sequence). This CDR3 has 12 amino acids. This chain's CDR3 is CASSLSSTEAFF. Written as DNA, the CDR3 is TGTGCCAGCAGCTTATCCTCCACTGAAGCTTTCTTT. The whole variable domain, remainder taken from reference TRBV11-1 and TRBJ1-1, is EAEVAQSPRYKITEKSQAVAFWCDPISGHATLYWYRQILGQGPELLVQFQDESVVDDSQLPKDRFSAERLKGVDSTLKIQPAELGDSAMYLCASSLSSTEAFFGQGTRLTVV.

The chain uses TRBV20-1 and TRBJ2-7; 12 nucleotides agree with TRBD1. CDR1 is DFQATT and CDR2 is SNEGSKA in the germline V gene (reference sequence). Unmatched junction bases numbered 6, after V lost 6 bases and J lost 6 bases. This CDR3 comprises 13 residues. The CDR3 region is CSAEGTGGGEQYF. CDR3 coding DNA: TGCAGTGCAGAAGGGACAGGGGGCGGCGAGCAGTACTTC.

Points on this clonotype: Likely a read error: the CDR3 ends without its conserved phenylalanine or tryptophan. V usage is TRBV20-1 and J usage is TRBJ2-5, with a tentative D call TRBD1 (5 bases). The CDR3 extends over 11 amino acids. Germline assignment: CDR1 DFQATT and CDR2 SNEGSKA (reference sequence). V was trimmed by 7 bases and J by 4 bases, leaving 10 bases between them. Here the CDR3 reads CSEGAGETQYL. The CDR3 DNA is TGCAGTGAAGGGGCCGGAGAGACCCAGTACCTC.

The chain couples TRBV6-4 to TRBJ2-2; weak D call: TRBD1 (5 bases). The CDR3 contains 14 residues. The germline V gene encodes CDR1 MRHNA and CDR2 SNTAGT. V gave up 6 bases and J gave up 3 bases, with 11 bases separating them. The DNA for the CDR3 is TGTGCCAGCAGCAGGGTTTCGGACACCGGGGAGCTGTTTTTT. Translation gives CASSRVSDTGELFF.

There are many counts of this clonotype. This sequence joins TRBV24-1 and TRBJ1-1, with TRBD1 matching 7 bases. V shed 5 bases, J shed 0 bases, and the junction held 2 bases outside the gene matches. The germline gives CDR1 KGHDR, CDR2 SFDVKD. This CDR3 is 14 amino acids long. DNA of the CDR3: TGTGCCACCAGTGGCGGGACAGTGAACACTGAAGCTTTCTTT. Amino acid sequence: CATSGGTVNTEAFF.

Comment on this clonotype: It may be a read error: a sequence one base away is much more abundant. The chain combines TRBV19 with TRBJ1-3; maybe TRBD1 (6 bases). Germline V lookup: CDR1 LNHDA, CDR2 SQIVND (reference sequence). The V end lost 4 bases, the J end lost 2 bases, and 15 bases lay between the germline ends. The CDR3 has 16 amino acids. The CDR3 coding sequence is TGTGCCAGTAGTAGGGGCAGGGGCGTTCCTGGAAACACCATATATTTT. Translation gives CASSRGRGVPGNTIYF.

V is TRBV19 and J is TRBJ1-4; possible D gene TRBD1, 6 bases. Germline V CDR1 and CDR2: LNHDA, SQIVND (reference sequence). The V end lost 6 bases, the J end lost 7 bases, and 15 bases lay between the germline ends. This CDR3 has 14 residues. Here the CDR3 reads CASSQQGGIEKLFF. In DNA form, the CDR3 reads TGTGCCAGTAGCCAACAGGGAGGAATTGAAAAACTGTTTTTT.